The 8 T cell receptor beta chains presented below share a single source sample, sequenced in a study. TCRdb redid the calling of the 5' RACE reads with MiXCR, one entry per CDR3 protein. The sample has some 54,000 distinct CDR3 sequences; 17% are singletons. The sequenced sample was naive CD4+ T cells sorted from blood. Subset defined: naive CD4+ T cells, CD4+CD45RA+CD25-. All receptors derive from a female donor with breast cancer.

The chain links TRBV7-6 to TRBJ2-3; 9 bases are shared with TRBD1. Germline values: CDR1 SGHVS, CDR2 FNYEAQ. Trimming took 5 bases from V and 1 from J; bases not matched to a gene: 13. The CDR3 consists of 18 residues. CDR3 nucleotide sequence: TGTGCCAGCAGCAGCCGTCCCGGGACAGGGAGAGGCACAGATACGCAGTATTTT. Encoded protein: CASSSRPGTGRGTDTQYF.

The J gene is TRBJ2-1, the V gene TRBV7-3, with TRBD2 matching 11 bases. Germline loops: CDR1 SGHTA, CDR2 FQGTGA. The trim removed 3 bases at V and 8 bases at J, leaving 3 bases unmatched. CDR3 length: 14 amino acids. CDR3 region: CASSLLAGGYEQFF. CDR3 DNA: TGTGCCAGCAGCTTGCTAGCGGGAGGCTATGAGCAGTTCTTC.

Concerning this clonotype: Given a much more abundant clone one base away, this may be a read error. The rearrangement links TRBV7-2 to TRBJ1-2; D gene uncertain. Germline V gene lookup returns CDR1 SGHTA and CDR2 FQGNSA. CDR3 length: 15 amino acids. The V end was cut by 2 bases, the J end by 6 bases, with 16 bases between. The DNA of the CDR3 is TGTGCCAGCAGCTTAAGAGTCGTTCTGAACCATGGCTACACCTTC. Its protein is CASSLRVVLNHGYTF.

The chain combines TRBV5-5 with TRBJ2-3; D is unresolved. Germline V gene lookup returns CDR1 SGHKS and CDR2 YYEKEE (reference sequence). CDR3 length: 14 amino acids. The ends were cut back, 2 bases at V and 0 bases at J, with 7 bases in the middle. The CDR3 DNA reads as TGTGCCAGCAGCTTCGACACTAGCACAGATACGCAGTATTTT. Its protein product is CASSFDTSTDTQYF.

J is TRBJ2-7 and V is TRBV27, with a tentative D call TRBD1 (6 bases). The CDR3 is 13 residues long. Germline lookup yields CDR1 MNHEY and CDR2 SMNVEV (reference sequence). The germline V and J ends were trimmed by 2 bases and 4 bases, with 9 bases remaining between them. CDR3 bases: TGTGCCAGCAGTTTAAGACAGGCTTACGAGCAGTACTTC. Its translation: CASSLRQAYEQYF.

The rearrangement joins TRBV5-1 to TRBJ2-2; TRBD1 matches at 7 bases. This CDR3 has 15 residues. V lost 4 bases and J lost 0; bases outside the gene matches: 3. Germline V gives CDR1 SGHRS, CDR2 YFSETQ. CDR3 in DNA: TGCGCCAGCAGCACCGGGACAGCGAACACCGGGGAGCTGTTTTTT. Its protein product is CASSTGTANTGELFF.

This clonotype was recorded at least ten times. The V call is TRBV20-1, the J call TRBJ1-1; the match to TRBD1 covers 10 bases. CDR1 DFQATT and CDR2 SNEGSKA come from the germline V gene (reference sequence). CDR3 size: 14 residues. V trimming: 6 bases; J trimming: 3 bases; junction bases outside the gene matches: 7. CDR3 coding DNA: TGCAGTGCGGGACGGACAGGGGGGGACACTGAAGCTTTCTTT. Residues: CSAGRTGGDTEAFF.

This chain joins TRBV9 and TRBJ2-1; TRBD1 might be the D (6 bases). Trimming took off 4 bases at V and 1 base at J, with 12 bases between the two ends. The CDR3 runs to 15 residues. CDR1 is SGDLS and CDR2 is YYNGEE in the germline V gene. The chain's CDR3 is CASSRGTPSYNEQFF. The CDR3 nucleotides are TGTGCCAGCAGCCGTGGGACACCTTCCTACAATGAGCAGTTCTTC.